One and the same sample provided the 22 T cell receptor beta chains below, sequenced in a study of T cell responses to AZD1222 COVID-19 vaccine. This table comes from immunoSEQ multiplex PCR, and its TCRdb copy is limited to in-frame clones, with some not included. The table has fewer than 85,000 clones, 85% to 90% seen once. Sample: peripheral blood, taken 28 days after the second dose of the MenACWY control vaccine. These receptors were taken from an adult who received the MenACWY meningococcal vaccine as a control.

This sequence joins TRBV10-2 and TRBJ2-3; 10 nucleotides align to TRBD1. From germline, CDR1 is WSHSY and CDR2 SAAADI. The trim removed 6 bases at V and 5 bases at J, leaving 8 bases unmatched. This CDR3 is built from 15 residues. The CDR3 DNA reads TGCGCCAGCAGCCACCGGGACAGGGGATTAGATACGCAGTATTTT. It codes for CASSHRDRGLDTQYF.

V and J are TRBV23-1 and TRBJ2-7, with unresolved D. TRBV23-1 is designated an ORF whose function remains uncertain. The CDR3 is 11 amino acids. Trimming pared 0 bases from V and 5 bases from J, leaving 2 bases between. The CDR3 sequence: CASSQSNEQYF. The CDR3 DNA reads as TGCGCCAGCAGTCAATCGAACGAGCAGTACTTC.

This chain joins TRBV14 and TRBJ2-1; 16 bases are a match to TRBD2. V was clipped by 4 bases and J by 2 bases; unmatched bases: 5. The CDR3 totals 18 residues. Germline V gene sequence: CDR1 SGHDN, CDR2 FVKESK. The CDR3, as DNA: TGTGCCAGCAGCCTCGGGACTAGCGGGGGGGACCCCTACAATGAGCAGTTCTTC. This codes for CASSLGTSGGDPYNEQFF. Full variable domain (remainder filled in from reference TRBV14 and TRBJ2-1): EAGVTQFPSHSVIEKGQTVTLRCDPISGHDNLYWYRRVMGKEIKFLLHFVKESKQDESGMPNNRFLAERTGGTYSTLKVQPAELEDSGVYFCASSLGTSGGDPYNEQFFGPGTRLTVL.

The chain employs TRBV27 and TRBJ1-4, with a tentative D call TRBD1 (5 bases). Per the germline V gene, CDR1 is MNHEY and CDR2 is SMNVEV (reference sequence). The CDR3 is made up of 14 amino acids. V was shortened by 6 bases and J by 3 bases, with 11 bases between the two germline ends. The CDR3 DNA reads TGTGCCAGCAGCGCTTTGGGACCTAATGAAAAACTGTTTTTT. It codes for CASSALGPNEKLFF. Variable domain in full (rest from reference TRBV27 and TRBJ1-4): EAQVTQNPRYLITVTGKKLTVTCSQNMNHEYMSWYRQDPGLGLRQIYYSMNVEVTDKGDVPEGYKVSRKEKRNFPLILESPSPNQTSLYFCASSALGPNEKLFFGSGTQLSVL.

The chain combines TRBV27 with TRBJ1-2; 7 nucleotides align to TRBD1. This CDR3 region has 16 residues. The germline gives CDR1 MNHEY, CDR2 SMNVEV (reference sequence). The V gene end was trimmed by 5 bases and the J gene end by 3 bases; junction bases not matched to a gene: 12. The CDR3 is CASSLRQGTGDYGYTF. CDR3 bases: TGTGCCAGCAGTCTCAGACAGGGTACGGGCGACTATGGCTACACCTTC.

This clone was counted between two and nine times. The chain couples TRBV5-4 to TRBJ2-3; tentative D call: TRBD1 (5 bases). CDR1 is SGHNT and CDR2 is YYREEE in the germline V gene (reference sequence). The CDR3 extends over 16 amino acids. Trimming pared 4 bases from V and 0 bases from J, leaving 15 bases between. The CDR3 sequence: CASSRGALTSTDTQYF. CDR3 sequence (DNA): TGTGCCAGCAGCAGGGGTGCCCTCACCAGCACAGATACGCAGTATTTT.

This clone was detected a few times. CDR3 amino acids: CASSPLGRRTAQGYTF. CDR3 nucleotides: TGTGCCAGCAGCCCTCTAGGTCGCAGGACCGCCCAGGGCTACACCTTC. The genes are TRBV11-2 and TRBJ1-2; no clear D. The V end lost 5 bases, the J end lost 8 bases, and 24 bases lay between the germline ends. The germline gives CDR1 SGHAT, CDR2 FQNNGV. The CDR3 sequence is 16 residues long.

V and J are TRBV12-3 or TRBV12-4 and TRBJ2-7; D not resolved. This CDR3 comprises 11 residues. Trimming shortened V by 10 bases and J by 5 bases, and 12 bases separated the two germline ends. The CDR3 bases are TGTGCCACCACCACGGGTGACGAGCAGTACTTC. Translating it yields CATTTGDEQYF.

Concerning this clone: The junction departs from germline at one end; a sequencing error may be responsible. Other DNA sequences in this specimen translate into the identical CDR3. This sequence joins TRBV7-7 and TRBJ2-2; 9 positions agree with TRBD1. The CDR3 runs 15 residues. Germline V lookup: CDR1 SSHAT, CDR2 FNYEAQ (reference sequence). CDR3 protein: CASSSGQGGTGELFF. The CDR3 DNA follows: TGTGCTAGCAGCTCGGGACAGGGAGGAACCGGGGAGCTGTTTTTT.

The genes are TRBV18 and TRBJ1-3; 9 bases fit TRBD1. Per germline, CDR1 KGHSH and CDR2 LQKENI. The CDR3 runs 18 residues. V was pared by 4 bases and J by 0 bases, with 10 bases of the junction left unmatched. The CDR3 DNA sequence: TGTGCCAGCTCACTGCTTCCGGGACAGGGCGTCTCTGGAAACACCATATATTTT. Its translation: CASSLLPGQGVSGNTIYF.

The gene calls are TRBV12-3 or TRBV12-4 and TRBJ1-6; D might be TRBD1 (6 bases). Trimming took off 6 bases at V and 7 bases at J, with 10 bases between the two ends. CDR3 length: 13 residues. The chain's CDR3 is CASSRTDNSPLHF. The CDR3 coding sequence is TGTGCCAGCAGCCGGACAGACAATTCACCCCTCCACTTT.

The V call is TRBV5-6, the J call TRBJ2-2, with D tentatively TRBD1 (5 bases). CDR1 is SGHDT, CDR2 YYEEEE, per germline. Trimming left V 1 base short and J 6 bases short, with 13 bases between. The CDR3 covers 15 residues. CDR3 bases: TGTGCCAGCAGCTTGCAGGGTCCAGGTCCCGGGGAGCTGTTTTTT. It specifies CASSLQGPGPGELFF.

The chain is built from TRBV6-5 and TRBJ2-1; D is perhaps TRBD2 (6 bases). Germline CDR1 and CDR2: MNHEY and SVGAGI. The V end was cut by 3 bases, the J end by 9 bases, with 12 bases between. This CDR3 comprises 13 residues. This CDR3 is CASSYPHSGEQFF. DNA for the CDR3: TGTGCCAGCAGTTATCCCCATAGCGGTGAGCAGTTCTTC.

The genes are TRBV5-1 and TRBJ2-3; unclear D gene. The CDR3 loop spans 15 amino acids. Per the germline V gene, CDR1 is SGHRS and CDR2 is YFSETQ. Trimming left V 0 bases short and J 1 base short, with 9 bases between. The CDR3 is CASSLVDQGTDTQYF. The DNA for the CDR3 is TGCGCCAGCAGCTTGGTGGACCAGGGCACAGATACGCAGTATTTT.

V gene TRBV18 combines with J gene TRBJ2-7; 7 bases line up with TRBD2. Germline lookup yields CDR1 KGHSH and CDR2 LQKENI. V dropped 0 bases and J dropped 4; count of bases not matched to a gene: 9. There are 16 residues in the CDR3. CDR3 in DNA: TGTGCCAGCTCACCACCAGCGGGAAGTACGGGATACGAGCAGTACTTC. Amino acids: CASSPPAGSTGYEQYF.

J is TRBJ2-7 and V is TRBV28, with D unclear. This CDR3 contains 15 residues. V lost 6 bases and J lost 0, with 15 bases in between. Germline CDR1 MDHEN, CDR2 SYDVKM. The DNA for the CDR3 is TGTGCCAGCAGCAACCTTAGGTTTCTCTCCTACGAGCAGTACTTC. Translating gives CASSNLRFLSYEQYF. Based on the CDR3 plus reference TRBV28 and TRBJ2-7, the full variable domain is DVKVTQSSRYLVKRTGEKVFLECVQDMDHENMFWYRQDPGLGLRLIYFSYDVKMKEKGDIPEGYSVSREKKERFSLILESASTNQTSMYLCASSNLRFLSYEQYFGPGTRLTVT.

This chain links TRBV7-7 with TRBJ2-5; perhaps TRBD2 as D (6 bases). The CDR3 length is 15 residues. CDR1 and CDR2 (germline): SSHAT, FNYEAQ (reference sequence). Trimming removed 1 base at V and 4 bases at J, with 13 bases between. The CDR3: CASSLGTQGGETQYF. CDR3 DNA sequence: TGTGCCAGCAGCTTAGGAACCCAGGGAGGAGAGACCCAGTACTTC.

V and J are TRBV4-3 and TRBJ2-3; D gene ambiguous. The CDR3 runs to 14 residues. Germline V gene data show CDR1 as LGHNA and CDR2 as YSLEER. Trimming removed 1 base from V and 2 bases from J, with 7 bases in between. In DNA form, the CDR3 reads TGCGCCAGCAGCCAAGCACAGCCCACAGATACGCAGTATTTT. Translating it yields CASSQAQPTDTQYF.

The gene calls are TRBV11-2 and TRBJ1-3; D might be TRBD1 (5 bases). The CDR3 covers 16 residues. V gave up 1 base and J gave up 0 bases, with 10 bases separating them. Germline lookup yields CDR1 SGHAT and CDR2 FQNNGV. The CDR3 here is CASSLVRGISGNTIYF. The CDR3 DNA follows: TGTGCCAGCAGCTTAGTGCGGGGGATCTCTGGAAACACCATATATTTT.

The CDR3 is CASSGGHQETQYF. In DNA form, the CDR3 reads TGTGCCAGCAGTGGAGGCCACCAAGAGACCCAGTACTTC. V and J are TRBV2 and TRBJ2-5; D not resolved. The CDR3 extends over 13 amino acids. Looked up from germline, CDR1 is SNHLY and CDR2 is FYNNEI. V shed 4 bases and J shed 0 bases, with 6 bases lying between them.

The CDR3 sequence is CAIGTSGGAGTDTQYF. CDR3 coding DNA: TGTGCCATCGGGACTAGCGGGGGGGCCGGCACAGATACGCAGTATTTT. This chain connects TRBV10-3 to TRBJ2-3; 16 nucleotides agree with TRBD2. The CDR3 has 16 residues. The trim removed 8 bases at V and 1 base at J, leaving 3 bases unmatched. CDR1 and CDR2 from the germline V gene are ENHRY and SYGVKD.

This sequence joins TRBV18 and TRBJ2-7; D is possibly TRBD1 or TRBD2 (5 bases each). V lost 3 bases and J 6 bases, leaving 12 bases between the germline ends. Germline CDR1 is KGHSH and CDR2 is LQKENI. There are 13 residues in the CDR3. CDR3 in DNA: TGTGCCAGCTCACCGGTAGGGGAGCTCGAGCAGTACTTC. Encoded protein: CASSPVGELEQYF. The variable domain in full, with the rest retrieved from reference TRBV18 and TRBJ2-7, is NAGVMQNPRHLVRRRGQEARLRCSPMKGHSHVYWYRQLPEEGLKFMVYLQKENIIDESGMPKERFSAEFPKEGPSILRIQQVVRGDSAAYFCASSPVGELEQYFGPGTRLTVT.